The 2 T cell receptor gamma chains below come from one sample, sequenced in a study of Vδ1+ human thymocytes (dated by TCRdb to 2016 to 2019). Sequenced using an Illumina MiSeq. RNA extraction was performed with the RNeasy mini kit, and reverse transcription was done with Superscript III. CDR3 amplicons were produced by multiplex PCR using pooled V-gene forward primers and a constant-region reverse primer with Illumina adaptor overhangs. TCRdb called clones afresh from the public reads with CATT; identical DNA rows were later merged. This sample comprises tens of thousands of gamma-chain clones, about an eighth of them detected only once. The top ten constitute about 2% of the sample. Antigen specificity for these receptors is unknown. Beyond this particular receptor, the publication reports: The thymic TRG and TRD repertoires appeared highly polyclonal, with Gaussian CDR3 length distributions, in contrast to the oligoclonal repertoires of peripheral blood.

The sequenced sample consisted of Vdelta1+ gamma-delta thymocytes from the thymus. Taken with the paper, the label for cell subset or site translates to: FACS-sorted CD3+ TCRalphabeta- TCRVdelta1+ TCRVdelta2- thymocytes. These receptors were taken from a child under two years old who had congenital heart surgery.

This clone occurred once. This chain joins TRGV2 and TRGJ1 or TRGJ2. The CDR3 runs 9 residues. CDR1 is EGSNGY and CDR2 is YDSYNSKV in the germline V gene. V trimming: 12 bases; J trimming: 3 bases; junction bases outside the gene matches: 2. The chain's CDR3 is CALYYKKLF. For the CDR3, the DNA is TGTGCCCTTTATTATAAGAAACTCTTT.

In the case of this clone: Different DNA sequences within this sample yield the same CDR3. This chain connects TRGV4 to TRGJP2. Germline V CDR1 and CDR2: EGSTGY, YDSYTSSV. V gave up 6 bases and J gave up 6 bases; unmatched junction bases: 7. This CDR3 is 13 amino acids long. CDR3 coding DNA: TGTGCCACCTGGAATGACGGTGATTGGATCAAGACGTTT. Protein product: CATWNDGDWIKTF.